These 17 T cell receptor beta chains were all obtained from the same sample, sequenced in a study of blood T cell repertoires in COVID-19. Sequencing was performed with immunoSEQ multiplex PCR; in TCRdb, only in-frame clones are kept and a portion is missing. This sample has 90,000 to 100,000 clones, with 70% to 85% found just once. The sequencing sample was made of peripheral blood. These receptors all come from a man in his sixties or seventies with acute or convalescent COVID-19.

This clone appeared a few times. The CDR3: CSVGTGRKSSYEQYF. The CDR3 DNA reads TGCAGCGTTGGTACAGGACGGAAAAGCTCCTACGAGCAGTACTTC. This chain uses TRBV29-1 with TRBJ2-7; weak D call: TRBD1 (5 bases). V lost 4 bases, J lost 0 bases, and 16 bases lay in between. The CDR3 length is 15 residues. Germline V CDR1 and CDR2: SQVTM, ANQGSEA.

The chain couples TRBV6-5 to TRBJ2-3; 7 bases match TRBD1. The CDR3 consists of 15 residues. The germline gives CDR1 MNHEY, CDR2 SVGAGI. J was trimmed by 15 bases and V by 4 bases; bases with no gene match: 19. CDR3 in amino acids: CASSFSGTEPTAVYF. CDR3 DNA sequence: TGTGCCAGCAGTTTTTCCGGGACAGAGCCCACGGCAGTTTATTTT.

This clone was seen a single time. The rearrangement links TRBV7-8 to TRBJ1-5; the match to TRBD1 covers 11 bases. The CDR3 extends over 16 amino acids. V lost 5 bases to trimming and J lost 4 bases; unmatched junction nucleotides: 7. Per germline, CDR1 SGHVS and CDR2 FQNEAQ. The CDR3 sequence: CASSPRTGGGNQPQHF. CDR3 DNA sequence: TGTGCCAGCAGCCCGCGGACAGGGGGCGGGAATCAGCCCCAGCATTTT.

The gene calls are TRBV5-4 and TRBJ2-5; a weak D match, TRBD1 (6 bases). Germline V lookup: CDR1 SGHNT, CDR2 YYREEE (reference sequence). V lost 4 bases and J 5 bases, leaving 18 bases between the germline ends. The CDR3 consists of 15 residues. CDR3 sequence: CASSRRTASGETQYF. CDR3 nucleotides: TGTGCCAGCAGCCGGAGGACAGCTTCGGGGGAGACCCAGTACTTC.

This chain joins TRBV11-3 and TRBJ2-1; D remains unclear. This CDR3 has 11 residues. The germline V gene encodes CDR1 SGHNT and CDR2 YENEEA. Trimming took 5 bases from V and 11 from J, leaving 10 bases between them. The CDR3 sequence: CASSHSEKQFF. The CDR3 DNA follows: TGTGCCAGCAGCCATTCCGAGAAGCAGTTCTTC.

V is TRBV7-3 and J is TRBJ1-3; TRBD1 agrees at 8 bases. V shed 5 bases, J shed 1 base, and the junction held 10 bases outside the gene matches. This CDR3 has 17 residues. The germline V gene has CDR1 SGHTA and CDR2 FQGTGA. The CDR3 loop is CASSPGQGIASGNTIYF. In DNA, the CDR3 is TGTGCCAGCAGCCCAGGACAGGGCATTGCTTCTGGAAACACCATATATTTT.

This rearrangement joins TRBV3-1 (or the pseudogene TRBV3-2) to TRBJ2-7; D unclear. The CDR3 is made up of 13 amino acids. Germline V gene sequence: CDR1 LGHDT, CDR2 YNNKEL (reference sequence). V shed 4 bases and J shed 2 bases, with 9 bases lying between them. This chain's CDR3 is CASSPTTTYEQYF. CDR3 DNA sequence: TGTGCCAGCAGCCCGACGACAACCTACGAGCAGTACTTC.

This clone appeared once. This chain uses TRBV19 with TRBJ2-7; no reliable D call. This CDR3 has 11 amino acids. V lost 4 bases, J lost 4 bases, and 5 bases lay in between. Germline V gene lookup returns CDR1 LNHDA and CDR2 SQIVND (reference sequence). The CDR3 DNA reads TGTGCCAGTAGTACCCTGTACGAGCAGTACTTC. It specifies CASSTLYEQYF.

This clone came up a few times. This chain connects TRBV5-1 to TRBJ2-5; 9 bases agree with TRBD1. The germline V gene has CDR1 SGHRS and CDR2 YFSETQ. V lost 3 bases, J lost 5 bases, and 5 bases stayed unmatched. The CDR3 length is 14 residues. DNA of the CDR3: TGCGCCAGCAGCTCCGGGACAGGGCGGGAGACCCAGTACTTC. It encodes CASSSGTGRETQYF.

This sequence joins TRBV5-4 and TRBJ2-3; D uncertain. Looked up from germline, CDR1 is SGHNT and CDR2 is YYREEE (reference sequence). V lost 2 bases to trimming and J lost 2 bases, with 9 bases between them. The CDR3 length is 14 residues. This CDR3 reads CASSFPITTDTQYF. The CDR3 bases are TGTGCCAGCAGCTTCCCTATCACCACAGATACGCAGTATTTT.

The V call is TRBV5-1, the J call TRBJ1-5, with a weak D call TRBD1 (5 bases). The CDR3 has 13 amino acids. Looked up from germline, CDR1 is SGHRS and CDR2 is YFSETQ. V was trimmed by 1 base and J by 4 bases, leaving 6 bases between them. CDR3 bases: TGCGCCAGCAGCTTGTCAGGGAATCAGCCCCAGCATTTT. It encodes CASSLSGNQPQHF.

This chain links TRBV9 with TRBJ1-2; possible D gene TRBD1, 6 bases. The V and J ends lost 4 bases and 6 bases respectively, with 19 bases between them. The CDR3 totals 15 residues. Germline V gene lookup returns CDR1 SGDLS and CDR2 YYNGEE. The CDR3 nucleotides read TGTGCCAGCAGCTCCCTCCCGTCAGGGGCGGATGGCTACACCTTC. Amino acid sequence: CASSSLPSGADGYTF.

The rearrangement uses TRBV5-4 and TRBJ2-3; 7 bases are a match to TRBD1. The CDR3 extends over 18 amino acids. The J segment lost 5 bases and the V segment lost 1 base, leaving 16 bases of the junction unmatched. The germline V gene has CDR1 SGHNT and CDR2 YYREEE (reference sequence). The CDR3 sequence is CASSLPPTKGGLGDTQYF. The CDR3 bases are TGTGCCAGCAGCTTGCCTCCTACAAAAGGGGGCCTGGGAGATACGCAGTATTTT.

J is TRBJ1-4 and V is TRBV30; 7 positions agree with TRBD1. Trimming took 3 bases from V and 0 from J; bases not matched to a gene: 7. This CDR3 has 16 residues. Germline V gene lookup returns CDR1 GTSNPN and CDR2 SVGIG (reference sequence). The CDR3 DNA is TGTGCCTGGAGGGCCCCCGGACAGGCAACTAATGAAAAACTGTTTTTT. Translated: CAWRAPGQATNEKLFF.

This sequence joins TRBV5-1 and TRBJ1-1, with 7 positions matching TRBD1. With V trimmed by 6 bases and J by 3 bases, 5 bases remained unmatched. Germline V gene sequence: CDR1 SGHRS, CDR2 YFSETQ. The CDR3 runs to 13 residues. The CDR3 region has the DNA TGCGCCAGCAAAACAGGGGACGACACTGAAGCTTTCTTT. It specifies CASKTGDDTEAFF.

This chain connects TRBV5-5 to TRBJ1-3; 7 nucleotides match TRBD1. V gave up 6 bases and J gave up 2 bases; unmatched junction bases: 2. CDR1 is SGHKS, CDR2 YYEKEE, per germline (reference sequence). The CDR3 totals 13 residues. The CDR3 nucleotides are TGTGCCAGCACCGGGACAGCTGGAAACACCATATATTTT. The encoded protein is CASTGTAGNTIYF.

The chain joins TRBV9 to TRBJ1-2; D is ambiguous. The V gene's germline CDR1 is SGDLS and CDR2 YYNGEE. V dropped 0 bases and J dropped 6 bases, with 12 bases sitting between them. The CDR3 sequence is 14 residues long. CDR3 residues: CASSVAVRGNGYTF. DNA for the CDR3: TGTGCCAGCAGCGTAGCGGTAAGAGGGAATGGCTACACCTTC.